The 15 T cell receptor beta chains in this list originate from one sample, sequenced in a study of human T cells and chemical hapten exposure. Time point of the sample: pre-sensitization, week 0. The sample's treatment: therapeutic diphenylcyclopropenone sensitization with weekly scalp DPC. TCRdb re-derived calls from the RACE reads in MiXCR, one entry per CDR3 protein. The sample shows about 80,000 distinct CDR3 sequences, roughly 15% of them seen only once. The sequences come from whole blood, collected in connection with sensitization to the hapten diphenylcyclopropenone (DPC). The receptors here all came from a woman in her forties or fifties with alopecia areata. Some clones in this sample may be carry-over from other donors' samples.

The chain couples TRBV5-1 to TRBJ1-1; D perhaps matches TRBD1 (6 bases). CDR1 and CDR2 (germline): SGHRS, YFSETQ. V was pared by 5 bases and J by 1 base, with 12 bases between. The CDR3 spans 14 residues. In nucleotides, the CDR3 is TGCGCCAGCAGACAGGGCCCTGGGAACACTGAAGCTTTCTTT. It yields the protein CASRQGPGNTEAFF.

In this sample, this clonotype turned up a few times. This rearrangement joins TRBV15 to TRBJ1-5; the D gene is possibly TRBD1 (5 bases). Germline V CDR1 and CDR2: LNHNV, YYDKDF (reference sequence). Trimming took 2 bases from V and 0 from J, leaving 11 bases between them. The length of the CDR3 is 16 residues. The CDR3 loop reads CATSRQGGISNQPQHF. The CDR3 DNA is TGTGCCACCAGCAGACAGGGCGGAATTAGCAATCAGCCCCAGCATTTT.

V gene TRBV2 combines with J gene TRBJ2-1; 9 positions agree with TRBD2. CDR3 length: 15 amino acids. V shed 6 bases and J 3 bases; nucleotides not matched to a gene: 6. Germline CDR1 SNHLY, CDR2 FYNNEI. CDR3: CASSVAGVGYNEQFF. CDR3 nucleotides: TGTGCCAGCAGCGTAGCGGGGGTGGGCTACAATGAGCAGTTCTTC.

Only one count was recorded for this clonotype. The chain uses TRBV29-1 and TRBJ2-7; D ambiguous. V was clipped by 2 bases and J by 3 bases, with 11 bases between them. In germline, CDR1 is SQVTM, CDR2 ANQGSEA. This CDR3 has 13 amino acids. The CDR3 DNA reads TGCAGCGTTGAAACACCTACGGACTACGAGCAGTACTTC. Protein: CSVETPTDYEQYF.

This chain links TRBV7-2 with TRBJ2-7; D gene ambiguous. The V gene lost 1 base and the J gene lost 4 bases, with 8 bases spanning the gap. This CDR3 is built from 13 residues. CDR1 and CDR2 (germline): SGHTA, FQGNSA. CDR3 nucleotides: TGTGCCAGCAGCTTAGACACCCGGTACGAGCAGTACTTC. Amino acids: CASSLDTRYEQYF.

The V call is TRBV29-1, the J call TRBJ1-1; D remains unclear. The germline gives CDR1 SQVTM, CDR2 ANQGSEA. The length of the CDR3 is 12 residues. Trimming cost V 0 bases and J 12 bases, with 14 bases left between them. In DNA form, the CDR3 reads TGCAGCGTTGAAGATCGAGGCGTCGGGTCTTTCTTT. Translation: CSVEDRGVGSFF.

By share, this clonotype ranks as medium-sized. The J gene is TRBJ2-3, the V gene TRBV20-1; TRBD2 matches 9 bases. The CDR3 has 15 residues. Trimming removed 5 bases from V and 2 bases from J; junction bases left unmatched: 8. Germline CDR1 reads DFQATT; CDR2 reads SNEGSKA (reference sequence). CDR3 residues: CSARTAGGATDTQYF. CDR3 coding DNA: TGCAGTGCTCGAACAGCGGGAGGAGCCACAGATACGCAGTATTTT.

This clonotype turned up a few times. The gene calls are TRBV12-3 or TRBV12-4 and TRBJ2-3; tentatively, D is TRBD1 or TRBD2 (8 bases each). CDR3 size: 16 residues. Trimming shortened V by 5 bases and J by 0 bases, and 15 bases separated the two germline ends. DNA of the CDR3: TGTGCCAGCAGTGCGGGGGGACAGGCTAGCACAGATACGCAGTATTTT. Amino acid sequence: CASSAGGQASTDTQYF.

This clonotype was seen many times. The V and J genes are TRBV7-9 and TRBJ1-2, with 7 bases that match TRBD1. The germline gives CDR1 SEHNR, CDR2 FQNEAQ (reference sequence). The CDR3 length is 13 residues. J was trimmed by 3 bases and V by 5 bases; bases with no gene match: 3. CDR3 nucleotide sequence: TGTGCCAGCAGCAACACAGGGGACTATGGCTACACCTTC. Encoded protein: CASSNTGDYGYTF.

This chain uses TRBV5-1 with TRBJ2-5; D is ambiguous. Trimming shortened V by 4 bases and J by 1 base, and 11 bases separated the two germline ends. The CDR3 is 14 residues long. Germline CDR1 is SGHRS and CDR2 is YFSETQ. CDR3 loop: CASSRDKLQETQYF. The CDR3 DNA reads as TGCGCCAGCAGCAGAGACAAACTCCAAGAGACCCAGTACTTC.

The J gene is TRBJ2-1, the V gene TRBV20-1; D is possibly TRBD2 (5 bases). This CDR3 has 14 residues. The germline V and J ends were trimmed by 3 bases and 1 base, with 10 bases remaining between them. The germline V gene encodes CDR1 DFQATT and CDR2 SNEGSKA (reference sequence). CDR3 amino acids: CSARELGSYNEQFF. The CDR3 coding sequence is TGCAGTGCTAGGGAACTAGGGTCCTACAATGAGCAGTTCTTC.

This clonotype was found a few times. This chain joins TRBV2 and TRBJ1-5; D is perhaps TRBD1 (5 bases). Trimming cost V 7 bases and J 4 bases, with 8 bases left between them. The CDR3 runs 12 residues. CDR1 and CDR2 (germline): SNHLY, FYNNEI. CDR3 loop: CASTPGNQPQHF. CDR3 in DNA: TGTGCCAGCACTCCAGGGAATCAGCCCCAGCATTTT. Looking up the rest from reference TRBV2 and TRBJ1-5 gives the full variable domain: EPEVTQTPSHQVTQMGQEVILRCVPISNHLYFYWYRQILGQKVEFLVSFYNNEISEKSEIFDDQFSVERPDGSNFTLKIRSTKLEDSAMYFCASTPGNQPQHFGDGTRLSIL.

This clonotype has a handful of counts. This chain uses TRBV10-3 with TRBJ1-3; no reliable D call. The V gene lost 10 bases and the J gene lost 0 bases, with 10 bases spanning the gap. Germline V CDR1 and CDR2: ENHRY, SYGVKD. The CDR3 consists of 13 residues. CDR3 residues: CATTIRSGNTIYF. The CDR3 region has the DNA TGTGCCACCACAATTCGCTCTGGAAACACCATATATTTT.

This sequence joins TRBV6-2 or TRBV6-3 and TRBJ1-1; the D gene is possibly TRBD1 (5 bases). This CDR3 has 13 residues. V was shortened by 7 bases and J by 1 base, with 10 bases between the two germline ends. Germline V gene lookup returns CDR1 MNHEY and CDR2 SVGEGT. In DNA form, the CDR3 reads TGTGCCAGCAACGGGACGGGGAACACTGAAGCTTTCTTT. Its translation: CASNGTGNTEAFF.

This clonotype has a handful of counts. V and J are TRBV27 and TRBJ1-1; 7 bases are a match to TRBD1. The CDR3 sequence is 15 residues long. V was pared by 1 base and J by 4 bases, with 6 bases of the junction left unmatched. The germline CDR1 and CDR2 sequences are MNHEY and SMNVEV (reference sequence). CDR3 sequence: CASSLLYRGTTEAFF. In nucleotides, the CDR3 is TGTGCCAGCAGTTTATTGTACAGGGGTACCACTGAAGCTTTCTTT.